This TCR beta chain emerged from a study of Ad26.COV2.S vaccination and SARS-CoV-2 variants. Treatment meaning: some 20 received Ad26.COV2.S at low or high dose, single or two shots; about 5 received placebo; per-sample allocation not given. The investigators took samples on day 63 after the first vaccine or placebo injection. Ad26 vector vaccine expressed Wuhan-strain SARS-CoV-2 spike. TCRdb's table, derived via immunoSEQ multiplex PCR, lists solely in-frame clones and lacks some. This sample has fewer than 400,000 clones; approximately 86% occur once, and the top ten carry under 4%. Trimming left V 4 bases short and J 10 bases short, with 14 bases between. This CDR3 region has 12 residues. Germline lookup yields CDR1 SGHNT and CDR2 YYREEE (reference sequence).

Sequences were derived from peripheral blood, sampled in a trial of Ad26.COV2.S vaccine versus placebo. V usage is TRBV5-4 and J usage is TRBJ1-1; TRBD1 is a possible D gene (5 bases). The clonotype originates from a person between 18 and 65 years old who received the Ad26.COV2.S COVID-19 vaccine or a placebo. CDR3 residues: CASSPSDGGAFF. The CDR3 DNA sequence: TGTGCCAGCAGCCCATCGGACGGGGGAGCTTTCTTT.